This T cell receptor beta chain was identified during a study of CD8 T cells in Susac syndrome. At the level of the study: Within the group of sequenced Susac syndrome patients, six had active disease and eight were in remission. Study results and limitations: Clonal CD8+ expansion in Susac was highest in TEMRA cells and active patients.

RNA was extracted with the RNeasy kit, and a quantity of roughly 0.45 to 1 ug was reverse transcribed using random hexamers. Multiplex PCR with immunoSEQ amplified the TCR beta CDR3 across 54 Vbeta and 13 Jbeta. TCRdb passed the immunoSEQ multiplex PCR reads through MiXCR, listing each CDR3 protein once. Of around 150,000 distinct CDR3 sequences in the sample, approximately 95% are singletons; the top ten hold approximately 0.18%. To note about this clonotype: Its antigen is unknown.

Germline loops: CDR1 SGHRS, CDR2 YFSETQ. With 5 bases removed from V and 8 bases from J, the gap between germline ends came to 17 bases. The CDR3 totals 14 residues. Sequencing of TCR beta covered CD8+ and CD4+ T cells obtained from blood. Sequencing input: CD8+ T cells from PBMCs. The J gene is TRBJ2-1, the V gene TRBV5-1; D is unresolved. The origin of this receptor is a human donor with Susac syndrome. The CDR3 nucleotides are TGCGCCAGCAGTCCCTATGTGCCTAGAGATGAGCAGTTCTTC. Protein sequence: CASSPYVPRDEQFF.